This is a list of T cell receptor beta chains from one sample in a study of T cell responses to AZD1222 COVID-19 vaccine. The protocol was immunoSEQ multiplex PCR, while the TCRdb copy is restricted to in-frame clones and leaves out a portion. The repertoire holds 170,000 or so clones, with approximately 90% as singletons. The specimen comprised peripheral blood, sampled on day 0 of AZD1222 vaccination. These receptors all come from an adult in good health. The CDR3 runs from the conserved cysteine through the conserved F or W. D genes are given only for firm matches. Clone size, where shown, is once, few, many, or a class for clones that have expanded.

J | size | D | V | CDR3 | DNA
TRBJ1-1 | NA | NA | TRBV30 | CAWIPGLRGTEAFF | TGTGCCTGGATTCCGGGACTCCGGGGCACTGAAGCTTTCTTT
TRBJ2-2 | NA | NA | TRBV5-5 | CASSLIVQGPTGELFF | TGTGCCAGCAGCTTAATTGTTCAGGGGCCCACCGGGGAGCTGTTTTTT
TRBJ2-7 | NA | NA | TRBV5-4 | CASSPTGQRSYEQYF | TGTGCCAGCAGCCCGACAGGCCAACGCTCCTACGAGCAGTACTTC
TRBJ1-1 | NA | NA | TRBV6-5 | CASPKRQTLNTEAFF | TGTGCCAGCCCGAAAAGACAGACGCTGAACACTGAAGCTTTCTTT
TRBJ2-7 | NA | NA | TRBV12-3/TRBV12-4 | CASRSLGYEQYF | TGTGCCAGCAGGAGCTTAGGTTACGAGCAGTACTTC
TRBJ1-1 | NA | TRBD1 | TRBV6-5 | CASRRTGGTEAFF | TGTGCCAGCAGAAGGACAGGGGGCACTGAAGCTTTCTTT
TRBJ1-4 | NA | TRBD1 | TRBV2 | CASSSDRASEKLFF | TGTGCCAGCAGTTCGGACAGGGCGAGTGAAAAACTGTTTTTT
TRBJ2-7 | NA | TRBD1 | TRBV10-3 | CAISESVGTGGGGYEQYF | TGTGCCATCAGTGAGTCGGTCGGGACAGGTGGAGGGGGCTACGAGCAGTACTTC
TRBJ2-2 | NA | NA | TRBV3-1/TRBV3-2 | CASSHYRTNTGELFF | TGTGCCAGCAGCCATTACAGAACGAACACCGGGGAGCTGTTTTTT
TRBJ1-5 | NA | TRBD1 | TRBV28 | CASSVHRGTFSNQPQHF | TGTGCCAGCAGTGTACACAGGGGAACCTTTAGCAATCAGCCCCAGCATTTT
TRBJ2-5 | NA | NA | TRBV15 | CATSRDRRPPQETQYF | TGTGCCACCAGCAGAGATCGTCGTCCCCCGCAGGAGACCCAGTACTTC
TRBJ1-2 | NA | NA | TRBV20-1 | CSASGRTGLNYGYTF | TGCAGTGCCAGTGGCCGCACAGGGCTGAACTATGGCTACACCTTC
TRBJ1-3 | NA | NA | TRBV7-2 | CASSLEERVPGNTIYF | TGTGCCAGCAGCCTCGAGGAAAGGGTCCCTGGAAACACCATATATTTT
TRBJ2-3 | NA | TRBD1 | TRBV11-2 | CASSSRTGGVDTQYF | TGTGCCAGCAGCTCCAGGACAGGGGGGGTAGATACGCAGTATTTT
TRBJ2-7 | few | NA | TRBV6-2/TRBV6-3 | CASSKSDVLGLEQYF | TGTGCCAGCAGCAAATCGGACGTCCTCGGGCTCGAGCAGTACTTC
TRBJ2-7 | few | TRBD2 | TRBV18 | CASSPAGVRGSYEQYF | TGTGCCAGCTCACCAGCGGGAGTAAGAGGGTCCTACGAGCAGTACTTC
TRBJ2-7 | NA | NA | TRBV5-5 | CASSWRTASYEQYF | TGTGCCAGCAGCTGGCGGACAGCGAGTTACGAGCAGTACTTC
TRBJ2-1 | NA | TRBD1 | TRBV4-1 | CASSQEGGGDIDEQFF | TGCGCCAGCAGCCAAGAAGGGGGCGGAGATATCGATGAGCAGTTCTTC
TRBJ1-5 | few | TRBD1 | TRBV7-8 | CASSLTGVAKPQHF | TGTGCCAGCAGCTTAACAGGGGTAGCGAAGCCCCAGCATTTT
TRBJ1-5 | NA | TRBD1 | TRBV6-2/TRBV6-3 | CASSYYRGQGIQPQHF | TGTGCCAGCAGTTACTACCGGGGACAGGGGATTCAGCCCCAGCATTTT
TRBJ1-2 | NA | NA | TRBV5-1 | CASSFQGEDGYTF | TGCGCCAGCAGCTTCCAAGGGGAGGATGGCTACACCTTC
TRBJ2-7 | NA | TRBD2 | TRBV3-1/TRBV3-2 | CASSRSGRAEEQYF | TGTGCCAGCAGCCGTAGCGGGAGGGCCGAGGAGCAGTACTTC
TRBJ1-3 | NA | TRBD1 | TRBV2 | CASSLGQPMSGNTIYF | TGTGCCAGCAGTCTGGGACAGCCGATGAGTGGAAACACCATATATTTT
TRBJ2-7 | NA | NA | TRBV5-1 | CASSAAPGSMYEQYF | TGCGCCAGCAGCGCCGCTCCAGGCAGCATGTACGAGCAGTACTTC
TRBJ1-2 | NA | TRBD1 | TRBV28 | CASTTGGYGYTF | TGTGCCAGCACGACAGGGGGCTATGGCTACACCTTC
TRBJ2-3 | NA | TRBD2 | TRBV9 | CASSVGAGAVDTQYF | TGTGCCAGCAGCGTAGGAGCGGGAGCGGTAGATACGCAGTATTTT
TRBJ1-4 | once | NA | TRBV6-6 | CASSPSFAQTLNEKLFF | TGTGCCAGCAGTCCCTCATTTGCACAGACTCTTAATGAAAAACTGTTTTTT
TRBJ1-3 | NA | NA | TRBV7-9 | CASSLEVRVGNTIYF | TGTGCCAGCAGCTTAGAGGTCCGGGTTGGAAACACCATATATTTT
TRBJ2-2 | NA | NA | TRBV5-4 | CASSLPRGGFGELFF | TGTGCCAGCAGCTTGCCCAGAGGGGGATTCGGGGAGCTGTTTTTT
TRBJ1-1 | NA | NA | TRBV21-1 | CASSKEAPRQANTEAFF | TGTGCCAGCAGCAAAGAAGCTCCCCGACAGGCGAACACTGAAGCTTTCTTT
TRBJ2-2 | NA | TRBD2 | TRBV4-2 | CASSQEPAGRNTGELFF | TGTGCCAGCAGCCAAGAGCCAGCGGGGCGTAACACCGGGGAGCTGTTTTTT
TRBJ2-2 | NA | TRBD2 | TRBV18 | CASSPPRELADIGAGELFF | TGTGCCAGCTCACCACCGCGGGAACTAGCGGATATTGGGGCCGGGGAGCTGTTTTTT
TRBJ2-3 | NA | NA | TRBV4-1 | CASSQKALSSTDTQYF | TGCGCCAGCAGCCAAAAAGCGTTATCTAGCACAGATACGCAGTATTTT
TRBJ1-6 | NA | NA | TRBV7-9 | CASLTSHNSPLHF | TGTGCCAGCCTGACCTCTCATAATTCACCCCTCCACTTT
TRBJ1-3 | NA | NA | TRBV5-1 | CASSLDPGTGNTIYF | TGCGCCAGCAGCTTGGATCCGGGGACTGGAAACACCATATATTTT
TRBJ1-5 | NA | TRBD1 | TRBV7-8 | CASSLRAAQGSNQPQHF | TGTGCCAGCAGCTTAAGGGCCGCACAGGGGTCTAATCAGCCCCAGCATTTT
TRBJ2-1 | NA | TRBD2 | TRBV27 | CASSSPGTRLNEQFF | TGTGCCAGCAGTTCACCCGGGACTAGGTTGAATGAGCAGTTCTTC
TRBJ2-3 | NA | NA | TRBV7-2 | CASSLTASTDTQYF | TGTGCCAGCAGCTTAACGGCTAGCACAGATACGCAGTATTTT
TRBJ2-6 | NA | NA | TRBV28 | CASSSTVSGANVLTF | TGTGCCAGCAGTTCGACAGTCTCTGGGGCCAACGTCCTGACTTTC
TRBJ2-7 | NA | TRBD1 | TRBV6-5 | CASSYSTRDSALKF | TGTGCCAGCAGTTACTCGACCAGGGACAGTGCCCTTAAGTTC
TRBJ2-3 | NA | NA | TRBV6-5 | CASHSRSTDTQYF | TGTGCCAGCCACTCCCGTTCCACAGATACGCAGTATTTT
TRBJ2-4 | NA | TRBD1 | TRBV6-5 | CASSTRTGDIQYF | TGTGCCAGCAGTACGAGGACAGGGGACATTCAGTACTTC
TRBJ2-3 | NA | TRBD1 | TRBV28 | CASSPGQGVTDTQYF | TGTGCCAGCAGCCCGGGACAGGGGGTCACAGATACGCAGTATTTT
TRBJ2-7 | NA | NA | TRBV27 | CASSLRDPRFDEQYF | TGTGCCAGCAGCCTAAGGGACCCTCGCTTCGACGAGCAGTACTTC
TRBJ2-7 | few | NA | TRBV11-2 | CASSTSSYEQYF | TGTGCCAGCAGCACGAGCTCCTACGAGCAGTACTTC
TRBJ2-1 | NA | NA | TRBV11-3 | CASSLRSNEQFF | TGTGCCAGCAGCTTACGGAGTAATGAGCAGTTCTTC
TRBJ2-7 | NA | NA | TRBV7-9 | CASSPRTASYEQYF | TGTGCCAGCAGCCCGCGGACAGCCTCCTACGAGCAGTACTTC
TRBJ1-6 | few | TRBD1 | TRBV12-3/TRBV12-4 | CASSPDRGLPLHF | TGTGCCAGCAGCCCGGACAGGGGTCTCCCCCTCCACTTT
TRBJ1-2 | NA | TRBD1 | TRBV5-1 | CASSSGQIYGYTF | TGCGCCAGCAGCTCGGGACAGATTTATGGCTACACCTTC
TRBJ2-3 | once | NA | TRBV14 | CASRVEGGITDTQYF | TGTGCCAGCAGAGTCGAGGGGGGCATCACAGATACGCAGTATTTT
TRBJ1-2 | NA | NA | TRBV29-1 | CSAGGTEYGYTF | TGCAGCGCCGGCGGGACGGAATATGGCTACACCTTC
TRBJ2-2 | NA | NA | TRBV29-1 | CSVVGAGANTGELFF | TGCAGCGTTGTAGGGGCAGGGGCTAACACCGGGGAGCTGTTTTTT
TRBJ2-7 | NA | NA | TRBV5-1 | CASSLVVGGNEQYF | TGCGCCAGCAGCTTGGTAGTGGGGGGTAACGAGCAGTACTTC
TRBJ1-3 | NA | TRBD1 | TRBV7-3 | CASSQGASGNTIYF | TGTGCCAGCAGCCAGGGGGCCTCTGGAAACACCATATATTTT
TRBJ1-5 | NA | TRBD1 | TRBV2 | CASRGTGGQPQHF | TGTGCCAGCAGAGGGACAGGGGGCCAGCCCCAGCATTTT
TRBJ2-7 | NA | NA | TRBV2 | CASKTDGNEQYF | TGTGCCAGCAAAACGGATGGAAACGAGCAGTACTTC